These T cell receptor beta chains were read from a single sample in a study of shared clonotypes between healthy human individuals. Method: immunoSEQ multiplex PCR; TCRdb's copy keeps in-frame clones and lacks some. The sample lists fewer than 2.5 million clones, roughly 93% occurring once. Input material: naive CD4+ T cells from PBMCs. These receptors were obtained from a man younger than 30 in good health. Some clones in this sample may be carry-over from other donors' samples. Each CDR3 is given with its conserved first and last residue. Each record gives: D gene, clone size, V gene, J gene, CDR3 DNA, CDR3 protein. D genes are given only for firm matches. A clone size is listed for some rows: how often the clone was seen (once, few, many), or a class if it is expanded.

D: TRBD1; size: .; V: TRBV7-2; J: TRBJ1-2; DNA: TGTGCCAGCAGCTTGACCGGGACAGGGGGTAACTATGGCTACACCTTC; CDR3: CASSLTGTGGNYGYTF
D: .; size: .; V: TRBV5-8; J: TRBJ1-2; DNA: TGTGCCAGCAGCTTGAGAGGGTATGGCTACACCTTC; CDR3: CASSLRGYGYTF
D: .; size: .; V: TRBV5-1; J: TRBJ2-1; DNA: TGCGCCAGCAGGACAGGATTTTACAATGAGCAGTTCTTC; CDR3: CASRTGFYNEQFF
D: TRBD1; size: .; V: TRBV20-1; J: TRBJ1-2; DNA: TGCAGTGCTAGGACAGGGTCCGGCTACACCTTC; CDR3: CSARTGSGYTF
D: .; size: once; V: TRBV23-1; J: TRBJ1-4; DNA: TGCGCCAGCAGTCAATCAGGGTCGCGGGGCTGGGGTGAAAAACTGTTTTTT; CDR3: CASSQSGSRGWGEKLFF
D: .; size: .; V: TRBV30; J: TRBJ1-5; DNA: TGTGCCTGGAGTCAAGGGGAAAATCAGCCCCAGCATTTT; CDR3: CAWSQGENQPQHF
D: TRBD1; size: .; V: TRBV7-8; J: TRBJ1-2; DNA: TGTGCCAGCAGCTTAGTTCTGGGGACAGGGTATGGCTACACCTTC; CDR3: CASSLVLGTGYGYTF
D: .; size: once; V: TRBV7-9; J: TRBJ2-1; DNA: TGTGCCAGCAGCTTTGGACTGGAGATTAATGAGCAGTTCTTC; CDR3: CASSFGLEINEQFF
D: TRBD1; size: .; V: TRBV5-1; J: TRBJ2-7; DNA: TGCGCCAGCAGCGATAGGACAGGCTTCTACGAGCAGTACTTC; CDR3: CASSDRTGFYEQYF
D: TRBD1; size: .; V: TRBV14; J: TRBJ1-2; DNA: TGTGCCAGCAGTCTGCGCTGGGGCCAGGGGGTCTTCTACACCTTC; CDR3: CASSLRWGQGVFYTF
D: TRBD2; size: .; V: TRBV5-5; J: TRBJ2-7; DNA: TGTGCCAGCAGCTCCGGACTAGCGGGGTACTACGAGCAGTACTTC; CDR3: CASSSGLAGYYEQYF
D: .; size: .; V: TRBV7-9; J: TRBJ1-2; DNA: TGTGCCAGCAGCCCGAGCTACTCCTTGGATACCTTC; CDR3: CASSPSYSLDTF
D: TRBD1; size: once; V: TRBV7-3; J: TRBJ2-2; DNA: TGTGCCAGCAGCTCCCAGGGGGCCGGCGGGGAGCTGTTTTTT; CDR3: CASSSQGAGGELFF
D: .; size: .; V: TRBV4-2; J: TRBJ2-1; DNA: TGTGCCAGCAGCCAAGAACTCCGCTACGGAAACTACAATGAGCAGTTCTTC; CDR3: CASSQELRYGNYNEQFF
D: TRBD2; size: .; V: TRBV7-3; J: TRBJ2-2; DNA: TGTGCCAGCAGCTTCGGTCCGACTAGCGTAACCGGGGAGCTGTTTTTT; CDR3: CASSFGPTSVTGELFF
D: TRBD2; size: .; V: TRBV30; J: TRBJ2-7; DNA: TGTGCCTGGACGGGGGCGGGAGGGTTGAAGCAGTACTTC; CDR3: CAWTGAGGLKQYF
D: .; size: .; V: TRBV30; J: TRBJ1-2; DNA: TGTGCCTGGAGTTACCAGCAGGGCCCCTATGGCTACACCTTC; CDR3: CAWSYQQGPYGYTF
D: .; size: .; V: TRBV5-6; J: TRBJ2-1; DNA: TGTGCCAGCAGCCGAGACTGGGGGCATGAGCAGTTCTTC; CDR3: CASSRDWGHEQFF
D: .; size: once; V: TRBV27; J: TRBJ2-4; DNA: TGTGCCAGCAGTCAGAGGTTCGCAGGGCGAGCCGAAAACATTCAGTACTTC; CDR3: CASSQRFAGRAENIQYF
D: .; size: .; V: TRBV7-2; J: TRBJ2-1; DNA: TGTGCCAGCAGCTTGGACTCTGGCAATGAGCAGTTCTTC; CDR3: CASSLDSGNEQFF
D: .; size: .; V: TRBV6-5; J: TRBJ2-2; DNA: TGTGCCAGCTACGGCGGGGAGCTGTTTTTT; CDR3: CASYGGELFF
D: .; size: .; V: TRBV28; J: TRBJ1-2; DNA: TGTGCCAGCAGCTGGGGGGGTCTTTACTATGGCTACACCTTC; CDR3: CASSWGGLYYGYTF